This T cell receptor beta chain was obtained from a study of CD8 T cells in Susac syndrome. Trimming shortened V by 0 bases and J by 0 bases, and 4 bases separated the two germline ends. The CDR3 is made up of 14 amino acids. Germline V lookup: CDR1 SGDLS, CDR2 YYNGEE. Sequencing of TCR beta was undertaken in CD8+ and CD4+ T cells derived from blood. As controls, healthy donors matched for age and sex were used. Negative isolation was used for CD8+ and CD4+ T cells, and FACS enrichment was applied to TEMRA cells. RNA totalling roughly 0.45 to 1 ug underwent reverse transcription with random hexamers. Amplification of the TCR beta CDR3 was carried out by immunoSEQ multiplex PCR, which spanned a total of 54 Vbeta and 13 Jbeta segments. TCRdb fed the immunoSEQ multiplex PCR reads into MiXCR, producing one record per CDR3 protein. The sample records about 80,000 distinct CDR3 sequences, around 94% being singletons.

The sequenced sample consisted of CD8+ T cells from PBMCs. The chain joins TRBV9 to TRBJ2-4, with unresolved D. The sequence was obtained from a human donor in good health. DNA for the CDR3: TGTGCCAGCAGCGTAGGGGAAGCCAAAAACATTCAGTACTTC. Translation gives CASSVGEAKNIQYF.